Here is one T cell receptor beta chain with its context. Antigen unknown. The source of the sample is a study of cytomegalovirus exposure and HLA in healthy donors. Study findings and constraints: That first-cohort TCR clusters tended to co-occur in the approximately 120 validation repertoires was found in a later analysis. In vitro checks showed that a few CMV-associated chains really do target CMV antigens.

Sequencing was performed with immunoSEQ multiplex PCR; in TCRdb, only in-frame clones are kept and a portion is missing. The data contain approximately 59,000 clones, nearly 95% of them singletons. From germline, CDR1 is SGDLS and CDR2 YYNGEE. Trimming left V 7 bases short and J 8 bases short, with 27 bases between. This CDR3 is built from 17 residues. The chain combines TRBV9 with TRBJ1-4; D may be TRBD1 (5 bases). Sequencing input: PBMCs. This clonotype was obtained from a man younger than 35 in good health and CMV-seropositive. The chain's CDR3 is CASSPGTVYLSGEKLFF. The CDR3 DNA reads TGTGCCAGCTCTCCCGGGACTGTATATCTATCGGGAGAAAAACTGTTTTTT.